These T cell receptor beta chains were read from a single sample in a study of blood T cells in healthy people across ages. TCRdb itself ran the 5' RACE reads through MiXCR, one entry per CDR3 protein. This sample yields around 1,000,000 distinct CDR3 sequences, of which approximately 26% are seen a single time; around 0.75% belongs to the top ten. The same specimen was also included in a second study, on T cells of mothers and their children.

Sample: blood. Source of these receptors: a girl aged 2-9 years in good health. Both conserved end residues are part of each CDR3. D genes are given only for firm matches. Size is omitted from some rows. Given values are once, few, many or a class for expanded clones.

clone_size: few
v_call: TRBV20-1
d_call: TRBD2
j_call: TRBJ2-1
cdr3_nt: TGCAGTGGAGCGGGGGGTAAAAATGAGCAGTTCTTC
cdr3_aa: CSGAGGKNEQFF

clone_size: NA
v_call: TRBV7-3
d_call: NA
j_call: TRBJ1-6
cdr3_nt: TGTGCCAGCAGCTTAAATCTGGGTTGGTCACCCCTCCACTTT
cdr3_aa: CASSLNLGWSPLHF

clone_size: few
v_call: TRBV7-2
d_call: NA
j_call: TRBJ2-5
cdr3_nt: TGTGCCAGCAGCTTAGGTCTACAGTACCAAGAGACCCAGTACTTC
cdr3_aa: CASSLGLQYQETQYF

clone_size: NA
v_call: TRBV7-2
d_call: TRBD2
j_call: TRBJ2-5
cdr3_nt: TGTGCCAGCAGCTTCGACGGGGGGGCGGTGACCCAGTACTTC
cdr3_aa: CASSFDGGAVTQYF

clone_size: NA
v_call: TRBV14
d_call: NA
j_call: TRBJ1-3
cdr3_nt: TGTGCCAGCAGCCCGAGGAGGACTGGAAACACCATATATTTT
cdr3_aa: CASSPRRTGNTIYF

clone_size: NA
v_call: TRBV12-3/TRBV12-4
d_call: TRBD2
j_call: TRBJ2-5
cdr3_nt: TGTGCCAGCAGTGGCCGACTAGCGGGGGAGGGAGAGACCCAGTACTTC
cdr3_aa: CASSGRLAGEGETQYF

clone_size: few
v_call: TRBV24-1
d_call: NA
j_call: TRBJ2-3
cdr3_nt: TGTGCCACCAGTGTTCACACAGATACGCAGTATTTT
cdr3_aa: CATSVHTDTQYF

clone_size: few
v_call: TRBV6-2/TRBV6-3
d_call: NA
j_call: TRBJ2-5
cdr3_nt: TGTGCCAGCAGTTACACCTTCAGCGGGCGGTCGGGGGAGCAGTACTTC
cdr3_aa: CASSYTFSGRSGEQYF

clone_size: NA
v_call: TRBV5-1
d_call: NA
j_call: TRBJ2-1
cdr3_nt: TGCGCCAGCAGCTTGGAATCGGCCTACAATGAGCAGTTCTTC
cdr3_aa: CASSLESAYNEQFF

clone_size: NA
v_call: TRBV9
d_call: TRBD1
j_call: TRBJ2-2
cdr3_nt: TGTGCCAGCAGCGTAACACAGGGGGCGAACACCGGGGAGCTGTTTTTT
cdr3_aa: CASSVTQGANTGELFF

clone_size: few
v_call: TRBV18
d_call: NA
j_call: TRBJ2-6
cdr3_nt: TGTGCCAGCTCAGCTCTTGCGGGGATTGGGGCCAACGTCCTGACTTTC
cdr3_aa: CASSALAGIGANVLTF

clone_size: few
v_call: TRBV29-1
d_call: NA
j_call: TRBJ2-5
cdr3_nt: TGCAGCGTTGAAGCAAGCCCCGGGGAGACCCAGTACTTC
cdr3_aa: CSVEASPGETQYF

clone_size: NA
v_call: TRBV13
d_call: TRBD2
j_call: TRBJ2-3
cdr3_nt: TGTGCCAGCAGCTCCCGGACTAGCGGAAGCACAGATACGCAGTATTTT
cdr3_aa: CASSSRTSGSTDTQYF

clone_size: NA
v_call: TRBV9
d_call: NA
j_call: TRBJ2-3
cdr3_nt: TGTGCCAGCAGCGTAGGAGCCCAACCCTACACAGATACGCAGTATTTT
cdr3_aa: CASSVGAQPYTDTQYF

clone_size: NA
v_call: TRBV20-1
d_call: NA
j_call: TRBJ1-1
cdr3_nt: TGCAGTGCTGGACTCAGGGGTATTAACACTGAAGCTTTCTTT
cdr3_aa: CSAGLRGINTEAFF

clone_size: few
v_call: TRBV7-2
d_call: TRBD2
j_call: TRBJ2-7
cdr3_nt: TGTGCCAGCAGCCTGACTAGCGGGAGGAGCGAGCAGTACTTC
cdr3_aa: CASSLTSGRSEQYF

clone_size: NA
v_call: TRBV7-2
d_call: NA
j_call: TRBJ1-1
cdr3_nt: TGTGCCAGCAGCTTAGCGGGACGGCCGATGGGGGAAGCTTTCTTT
cdr3_aa: CASSLAGRPMGEAFF

clone_size: few
v_call: TRBV6-6
d_call: NA
j_call: TRBJ2-7
cdr3_nt: TGTGCCAGCAGTTATTACTCACGTTCCTACGAGCAGTACTTC
cdr3_aa: CASSYYSRSYEQYF

clone_size: many
v_call: TRBV11-2
d_call: NA
j_call: TRBJ2-1
cdr3_nt: TGTGCCAGCAGCTTAGGGGGACACAATGAGCAGTTCTTC
cdr3_aa: CASSLGGHNEQFF

clone_size: NA
v_call: TRBV12-5
d_call: NA
j_call: TRBJ1-1
cdr3_nt: TGTGCTAGTGGTTCCCTCCAGGGAAGAACTGAAGCTTTCTTT
cdr3_aa: CASGSLQGRTEAFF

clone_size: few
v_call: TRBV7-9
d_call: NA
j_call: TRBJ1-4
cdr3_nt: TGTGCCAGCAGCGTCCCCGACAGGACCCTTAATGAAAAACTGTTTTTT
cdr3_aa: CASSVPDRTLNEKLFF

clone_size: many
v_call: TRBV20-1
d_call: NA
j_call: TRBJ2-2
cdr3_nt: TGCAGTGCTAGAGATCGCTCTTCGGGGCTGACCGGGGAGCTGTTTTTT
cdr3_aa: CSARDRSSGLTGELFF

clone_size: few
v_call: TRBV7-3
d_call: TRBD1
j_call: TRBJ2-7
cdr3_nt: TGTGCCAGCAGCCAAGGGGACAGCCGAACCTACGAGCAGTACTTC
cdr3_aa: CASSQGDSRTYEQYF

clone_size: NA
v_call: TRBV11-3
d_call: NA
j_call: TRBJ2-2
cdr3_nt: TGTGCCAGCAGCTTCCGGGTGGGGCCGACCGGGGAGCTGTTTTTT
cdr3_aa: CASSFRVGPTGELFF

clone_size: NA
v_call: TRBV5-6
d_call: TRBD1
j_call: TRBJ2-1
cdr3_nt: TGTGCCAGCAGTTCCGGGACAGGGAGCTCCTACAATGAGCAGTTCTTC
cdr3_aa: CASSSGTGSSYNEQFF

clone_size: few
v_call: TRBV4-1
d_call: NA
j_call: TRBJ2-7
cdr3_nt: TGCGCCAGCAGCCAAGGGCCACTTGGGGGTATCGAGCAGTACTTC
cdr3_aa: CASSQGPLGGIEQYF

clone_size: NA
v_call: TRBV7-8
d_call: NA
j_call: TRBJ2-5
cdr3_nt: TGTGCCAGCAGCAAAAGGACTTTGCAAGAGACCCAGTACTTC
cdr3_aa: CASSKRTLQETQYF

clone_size: few
v_call: TRBV20-1
d_call: TRBD2
j_call: TRBJ2-1
cdr3_nt: TGCAGTGCCCTAAGCGGGAGCATTAACAATGAGCAGTTCTTC
cdr3_aa: CSALSGSINNEQFF

clone_size: few
v_call: TRBV20-1
d_call: NA
j_call: TRBJ2-7
cdr3_nt: TGCAGTGCTAGAGATATCGACGACAGTCAGTACTTC
cdr3_aa: CSARDIDDSQYF

clone_size: once
v_call: TRBV5-4
d_call: NA
j_call: TRBJ2-5
cdr3_nt: TGTGCCAGCAGCTGGGGACCAGGGGGGGGAGAGACCCAGTACTTC
cdr3_aa: CASSWGPGGGETQYF

clone_size: few
v_call: TRBV6-5
d_call: NA
j_call: TRBJ1-4
cdr3_nt: TGTGCCAGCAGTTACTCCCGTGAAAAACTGTTTTTT
cdr3_aa: CASSYSREKLFF

clone_size: NA
v_call: TRBV5-1
d_call: NA
j_call: TRBJ2-1
cdr3_nt: TGCGCCAGCAGCCAAGTTAGGCTTATCAATGAGCAGTTCTTC
cdr3_aa: CASSQVRLINEQFF

clone_size: NA
v_call: TRBV29-1
d_call: TRBD2
j_call: TRBJ2-5
cdr3_nt: TGCAGCGTTGAATTTCGGCAGGGAGGGGAGACCCAGTACTTC
cdr3_aa: CSVEFRQGGETQYF

clone_size: few
v_call: TRBV29-1
d_call: TRBD1
j_call: TRBJ2-3
cdr3_nt: TGCAGCGTTGCTGTACAGGGGGCAGATACGCAGTATTTT
cdr3_aa: CSVAVQGADTQYF

clone_size: NA
v_call: TRBV2
d_call: NA
j_call: TRBJ2-5
cdr3_nt: TGTGCCAGCAGTGAAAGCGCCCTGCCTATGGAGTACTTC
cdr3_aa: CASSESALPMEYF

clone_size: few
v_call: TRBV7-9
d_call: TRBD1
j_call: TRBJ2-5
cdr3_nt: TGTGCCAGCAGCAACCGCGCATATCAGACAGGGGGAGAGACCCAGTACTTC
cdr3_aa: CASSNRAYQTGGETQYF

clone_size: NA
v_call: TRBV29-1
d_call: NA
j_call: TRBJ1-1
cdr3_nt: TGCAGCGTCCCTTTAACGGACGCAGGGTGGACTGAAGCTTTCTTT
cdr3_aa: CSVPLTDAGWTEAFF

clone_size: NA
v_call: TRBV11-2
d_call: NA
j_call: TRBJ1-4
cdr3_nt: TGTGCCAGCTTTCACACCGCCCTTGCAACTAATGAAAAACTGTTTTTT
cdr3_aa: CASFHTALATNEKLFF

clone_size: NA
v_call: TRBV27
d_call: NA
j_call: TRBJ1-1
cdr3_nt: TGTGCCAGCAGTACGGGTGGGGCGGCTGAAGCTTTCTTT
cdr3_aa: CASSTGGAAEAFF

clone_size: NA
v_call: TRBV2
d_call: NA
j_call: TRBJ1-2
cdr3_nt: TGTGCCAGCAGTGAAGGAGAGTCCAAGACCTTGCATGGCTACACCTTC
cdr3_aa: CASSEGESKTLHGYTF

clone_size: few
v_call: TRBV4-1
d_call: TRBD2
j_call: TRBJ2-7
cdr3_nt: TGCGCCAGCAGCCAAGATAGCCTAGCGGCCTACTACGAGCAGTACTTC
cdr3_aa: CASSQDSLAAYYEQYF

clone_size: NA
v_call: TRBV19
d_call: NA
j_call: TRBJ2-7
cdr3_nt: TGTGCCAGTAGTATAGGGTCGGGCGAGCAGTACTTC
cdr3_aa: CASSIGSGEQYF

clone_size: NA
v_call: TRBV28
d_call: TRBD2
j_call: TRBJ2-7
cdr3_nt: TGTGCCACCGGGGGGGCCAGGTACGAGCAGTACTTC
cdr3_aa: CATGGARYEQYF

clone_size: NA
v_call: TRBV9
d_call: NA
j_call: TRBJ2-7
cdr3_nt: TGTGCCAGCAGCGCCTCACTTGCGTCCGGGGAGCAGTACTTC
cdr3_aa: CASSASLASGEQYF

clone_size: few
v_call: TRBV9
d_call: NA
j_call: TRBJ2-3
cdr3_nt: TGTGCCAGCAGAGACGGTCTTGCCGATACGCAGTATTTT
cdr3_aa: CASRDGLADTQYF

clone_size: NA
v_call: TRBV10-3
d_call: TRBD2
j_call: TRBJ2-1
cdr3_nt: TGTGCCATCAGGGGGACTAGCGGGGGGCTCAACAATGAGCAGTTCTTC
cdr3_aa: CAIRGTSGGLNNEQFF